What follows are 10 T cell receptor beta chains derived from one specimen sequenced in a study of graft-versus-host responses after intestinal transplantation. Assay: immunoSEQ multiplex PCR; the TCRdb copy retains only in-frame clones and omits some. The data hold 15,000 to 20,000 clones, with around 40% observed a single time. Sample: alloreactive CD4+ T cells from a mixed lymphocyte reaction culture, taken before transplantation. Specified subset: CFSE-low proliferating T cells sorted from roughly six-day pre-transplant mixed lymphocyte reaction (GvH or HvG direction). These receptors all come from a human patient who was an organ donor for intestinal transplantation.

The chain uses TRBV2 and TRBJ2-7; D unclear. CDR1 and CDR2 (germline): SNHLY, FYNNEI. This CDR3 is 13 amino acids long. V lost 3 bases and J lost 3, with 9 bases in between. The DNA of the CDR3 is TGTGCCAGCAGTGAGGGTACGTTCTACGAGCAGTACTTC. This gives the protein CASSEGTFYEQYF.

This chain joins TRBV11-2 and TRBJ2-7, with TRBD2 identical over 12 bases. Unmatched junction bases numbered 18, after V lost 3 bases and J lost 6 bases. This CDR3 is built from 19 residues. Germline lookup yields CDR1 SGHAT and CDR2 FQNNGV. CDR3 DNA: TGTGCCAGCAGCTTCCTTGTGCTTTGGCCTAGCGGGAGGGCCTTCGAGCAGTACTTC. Its protein product is CASSFLVLWPSGRAFEQYF.

The chain employs TRBV9 and TRBJ2-3; D is uncertain. Trimming pared 0 bases from V and 5 bases from J, leaving 7 bases between. CDR1 SGDLS and CDR2 YYNGEE come from the germline V gene. The CDR3 runs to 13 residues. The CDR3 reads CASSVAPRDTQYF. The CDR3 DNA reads TGTGCCAGCAGCGTAGCTCCCCGAGATACGCAGTATTTT.

Judged by abundance, this clone is medium-sized. V usage is TRBV2 and J usage is TRBJ1-5, with D unresolved. This CDR3 spans 15 amino acids. Trimming stripped 5 bases from V and 4 bases from J, with 15 bases between. Per germline, CDR1 SNHLY and CDR2 FYNNEI. This CDR3 reads CASSFGPSGNQPQHF. CDR3 bases: TGTGCCAGCAGTTTTGGGCCTAGCGGGAATCAGCCCCAGCATTTT.

This clone was recorded a few times. The chain employs TRBV6-5 and TRBJ1-4; D call uncertain. CDR3 length: 15 residues. V lost 5 bases, J lost 8 bases, and 18 bases lay in between. CDR1 is MNHEY and CDR2 is SVGAGI in the germline V gene. The CDR3 loop is CASSPHEDLKEKLFF. The CDR3 nucleotides are TGTGCCAGCAGTCCCCATGAGGACTTGAAGGAAAAACTGTTTTTT.

This clone has just a few counts. The rearrangement uses TRBV19 and TRBJ2-6; D is ambiguous. This CDR3 region has 16 residues. V was pared by 5 bases and J by 0 bases, with 11 bases between. Per germline, CDR1 LNHDA and CDR2 SQIVND (reference sequence). The CDR3 reads CASSFTHSSGANVLTF. CDR3 in DNA: TGTGCCAGTAGTTTCACACATTCCTCTGGGGCCAACGTCCTGACTTTC.

This clone was seen a handful of times. The V gene is TRBV6-1, the J gene TRBJ2-1; 8 bases align to TRBD2. Per germline, CDR1 MNHNS and CDR2 SASEGT. The J segment lost 7 bases and the V segment lost 6 bases, leaving 5 bases of the junction unmatched. The CDR3 totals 13 residues. The DNA of the CDR3 is TGTGCCAGCAGAGCGGGAGTAAAAAATGAGCAGTTCTTC. It is translated as CASRAGVKNEQFF.

As concerns this clone: A read error may account for a junction end that differs from germline. The chain couples TRBV4-2 to TRBJ1-4; D is undetermined. Germline V gene lookup returns CDR1 LGHNA and CDR2 YNFKEQ. The CDR3 has 16 amino acids. The CDR3 nucleotides read TGTGCCAGCGGCCAAGCGGTGGAAGGCCCTAATGAAAAACTGTTTTTT. Translated: CASGQAVEGPNEKLFF.

The CDR3 region has the DNA TGTGCCAGCAGCGGGACAGAGGGGCAGCCCCAGCATTTT. Encoded protein: CASSGTEGQPQHF. V is TRBV9 and J is TRBJ1-5; the D gene is possibly TRBD1 (6 bases). Germline assignment: CDR1 SGDLS and CDR2 YYNGEE. V shed 3 bases and J shed 7 bases, with 11 bases lying between them. There are 13 residues in the CDR3.

The J gene is TRBJ2-7, the V gene TRBV27, with D tentatively TRBD2 (5 bases). The V gene's germline CDR1 is MNHEY and CDR2 SMNVEV (reference sequence). The CDR3 covers 13 residues. V lost 5 bases and J lost 2, with 10 bases in between. The CDR3 sequence is CASSPVGAYEQYF. CDR3 sequence (DNA): TGTGCCAGCAGTCCAGTCGGGGCCTACGAGCAGTACTTC.